This T cell receptor beta chain appears in the sequencing data of a study of T cells after posttransplantation cyclophosphamide. The CDR3 covers 15 residues. Germline lookup yields CDR1 MNHEY and CDR2 SVGEGT. V dropped 2 bases and J dropped 3; count of bases not matched to a gene: 3. This clone was detected many times. Some clones are missing from TCRdb's copy, which holds only in-frame ones; the method was immunoSEQ multiplex PCR. The record shows 30,000 or so clones for this sample, with no singletons present. This chain connects TRBV6-2 or TRBV6-3 to TRBJ2-1; 8 nucleotides agree with TRBD2. The TCR comes from a woman between 55 and 75 years old in good health, CMV-negative, and a related stem cell transplant donor. The sequenced material came from PBMCs. The CDR3 bases are TGTGCCAGCAGTTACGGAGCGGGGGACTACAATGAGCAGTTCTTC. Translated: CASSYGAGDYNEQFF.